This T cell receptor beta chain stems from a study of T cells after yellow fever vaccination. Study observations and caveats: Faster peaking, at day 5 versus 15, marked a secondary response that was weaker. Abundant clonotypes (contaminants from the bulk population) could be present in FACS-sorted repertoires.

In this sample, this clonotype turned up many times. Antigen specificity is unknown. In making TCR cDNA, 5'RACE template switching added a universal primer site and UMIs to it. TCRdb reprocessed the 5' RACE reads with MiXCR, giving one entry per CDR3 protein. The table shows around 120,000 distinct CDR3 sequences, with about 15% occurring only once. The CDR3 consists of 11 residues. The germline gives CDR1 MGHDK, CDR2 SYGVNS. The V end was cut by 4 bases, the J end by 2 bases, with 3 bases between. The chain links TRBV25-1 to TRBJ2-7; D remains unclear. Specimen: CD8+ T cells sorted from PBMCs, collected 5 days after the yellow fever booster vaccination. The sequence came from a man younger than 35 who received the YFV17D yellow fever vaccine. In nucleotides, the CDR3 is TGTGCCAGCAGTGCCACCTACGAGCAGTACTTC. It encodes CASSATYEQYF.